The 15 T cell receptor beta chains below were found in one sample sequenced in a study of T cell clonality in common variable immunodeficiency. General study results and limits: Reportedly, TCR beta sequences from common variable immunodeficiency showed fewer deletions and N-nucleotide insertions.

These TCRs are of unknown antigen specificity. Repertoires were generated with immunoSEQ multiplex PCR, while TCRdb's copy carries only in-frame clones and drops some. The repertoire has about 19,000 clones, none seen only once; the ten largest take roughly a quarter. The sample was peripheral blood mononuclear cells. Receptors were obtained from a human donor with common variable immunodeficiency.

This clone came up many times. The observed sequence ends 3 residues before the CDR3 terminus, with the missing tail filled in from the germline J gene. This chain joins TRBV19 and TRBJ2-7; TRBD1 agrees at 7 bases. With V trimmed by 10 bases and J by 0 bases, 9 bases remained unmatched. The CDR3 totals 14 residues. Per germline, CDR1 LNHDA and CDR2 SQIVND (reference sequence). This CDR3 is CATKNRDSSYEQYF. CDR3 bases read: TGTGCCACTAAGAACCGGGACAGCTCCTACGAG.

This clone was recorded a few times. From the germline J gene comes the end of the CDR3, since the read stops 3 residues before it. The chain employs TRBV7-2 and TRBJ2-3, with D unresolved. Germline values: CDR1 SGHTA, CDR2 FQGNSA. Trimming left V 5 bases short and J 5 bases short, with 8 bases between. This CDR3 comprises 12 residues. CDR3 DNA (partial): TGTGCCAGCAGCCCCAGTCGAGATACG. The encoded protein is CASSPSRDT. The CDR3 as a whole reads CASSPSRDTQYF.

Ten or more counts support this clone. From the germline J gene comes the end of the CDR3, since the read stops 3 residues before it. This chain connects TRBV7-3 to TRBJ2-1; 8 nucleotides agree with TRBD2. CDR1 SGHTA and CDR2 FQGTGA come from the germline V gene. Germline trimming cut 2 bases from V and 4 bases from J; bases unmatched to any gene: 10. The CDR3 covers 17 residues. CDR3 bases read: TGTGCCAGCAGCTTACGGTCGCGGGGGGCTTCATACAATGAG. Protein sequence: CASSLRSRGASYNE. The entire CDR3 is CASSLRSRGASYNEQFF.

Worth noting for this clone: Mismatch with germline at one junction end may stem from a read error. The sequenced fragment ends 3 residues before the CDR3 boundary, so the rest is inferred from the germline J gene. V and J are TRBV7-9 and TRBJ2-7; D call uncertain. CDR3 length equals 14 residues. Germline lookup yields CDR1 SEHNR and CDR2 FQNEAQ (reference sequence). The sequenced CDR3 bases are TGTTCCAGCAGCTTAGTGTCGGTGACCTACGAG. Protein product: CSSSLVSVTYE. From start to end, the CDR3 is CSSSLVSVTYEQYF.

This clone showed up just a few times. The read halts 3 residues ahead of the CDR3 end, with the missing end drawn from the germline J gene. This chain joins TRBV5-4 and TRBJ2-5; 10 bases are shared with TRBD2. CDR3 length: 16 residues. V shed 4 bases and J 2 bases; nucleotides not matched to a gene: 8. Germline loops: CDR1 SGHNT, CDR2 YYREEE (reference sequence). Incomplete CDR3 DNA: TGTGCCAGCAGCGTTTCGAAGCGGGGGGGACAAGAGACC. It encodes CASSVSKRGGQET. The entire CDR3 reads CASSVSKRGGQETQYF.

This clone was seen repeatedly, ten times or more. The DNA ends 3 residues before the CDR3 does, and the rest of the CDR3 is filled in from the germline J gene. The chain combines TRBV5-1 with TRBJ1-6; 7 positions agree with TRBD1. Per germline, CDR1 SGHRS and CDR2 YFSETQ. CDR3 length equals 15 residues. Trimming removed 4 bases from V and 9 bases from J; junction bases left unmatched: 10. The CDR3 here is CASSLDRAGGSPLHF. CDR3 DNA (partial): TGCGCCAGCAGCCTAGACAGGGCCGGCGGTTCACCC.

This clone came up a few times. The read finishes 3 residues shy of the CDR3 end, and the germline J gene is used to complete it. J is TRBJ2-1 and V is TRBV2; D possibly corresponds to TRBD1 (5 bases). The CDR3 spans 15 residues. CDR1 is SNHLY, CDR2 FYNNEI, per germline. V was trimmed by 10 bases and J by 4 bases, leaving 20 bases between them. Incomplete CDR3 DNA: TGTGCCAACACACAGGCGTTAGATTTGTACAATGAG. Protein sequence: CANTQALDLYNE. The full CDR3 protein reads CANTQALDLYNEQFF.

Of note for this clone: From the germline J gene comes the end of the CDR3, since the read stops 3 residues before it. V usage is TRBV5-1 and J usage is TRBJ2-3, with TRBD1 identical over 8 bases. CDR3 length: 15 residues. CDR1 is SGHRS and CDR2 is YFSETQ in the germline V gene. Trimming took 7 bases from V and 4 from J; bases not matched to a gene: 11. CDR3 loop: CASALASGGADTQYF. Partial CDR3 DNA: TGCGCCAGCGCACTAGCATCAGGGGGCGCAGATACG.

This clone appeared many times. The DNA ends 3 residues before the CDR3 does, and the rest of the CDR3 is filled in from the germline J gene. The rearrangement uses TRBV14 and TRBJ1-1, with a tentative D call TRBD1 (5 bases). The CDR3 spans 13 residues. Trimming took off 0 bases at V and 4 bases at J, with 6 bases between the two ends. Germline values: CDR1 SGHDN, CDR2 FVKESK. Partial CDR3 DNA: TGTGCCAGCAGCCAAGAGGGGGGCACTGAA. Amino acids: CASSQEGGTE. The whole CDR3 protein is CASSQEGGTEAFF.

A note on this clone: The observed sequence ends 3 residues before the CDR3 terminus, with the missing tail filled in from the germline J gene. This chain links TRBV6-2 or TRBV6-3 with TRBJ2-1; D remains unclear. V was trimmed by 0 bases and J by 9 bases, leaving 12 bases between them. CDR3 length equals 14 residues. Germline-derived CDR1 and CDR2 are MNHEY and SVGEGT. CDR3 DNA (partial): TGTGCCAGCAGTTACTCTGACACTGTCTTTGAG. This codes for CASSYSDTVFE. The entire CDR3 reads CASSYSDTVFEQFF.

About this clone itself: The missing CDR3 end, 3 residues past where the read stops, is filled in from the germline J gene. This sequence joins TRBV2 and TRBJ2-1, with 7 bases aligning to TRBD1. Germline V gives CDR1 SNHLY, CDR2 FYNNEI. With 6 bases clipped from V and 3 bases from J, the junction kept 8 bases outside the gene matches. CDR3 length: 15 residues. The sequenced CDR3 bases are TGTGCCAGCAGGGGGACAGTCAACTTCTACAATGAG. Its translation is CASRGTVNFYNE. The complete CDR3 reads CASRGTVNFYNEQFF. Full variable domain (rest looked up from reference TRBV2 and TRBJ2-1): EPEVTQTPSHQVTQMGQEVILRCVPISNHLYFYWYRQILGQKVEFLVSFYNNEISEKSEIFDDQFSVERPDGSNFTLKIRSTKLEDSAMYFCASRGTVNFYNEQFFGPGTRLTVL.

On this clone: The read stops 3 residues short of the end of the CDR3; the missing end is completed from the germline J gene. V and J are TRBV30 and TRBJ2-5; D is possibly TRBD1 (6 bases). V lost 2 bases, J lost 5 bases, and 24 bases lay in between. From germline, CDR1 is GTSNPN and CDR2 SVGIG (reference sequence). This CDR3 spans 17 amino acids. The CDR3 region is CAWSKNRFPQGMETQYF. The CDR3 DNA, read in part, is TGTGCCTGGAGTAAAAACAGATTTCCCCAGGGGATGGAGACC.

As concerns this clone: The read comes to an end 3 residues before the CDR3 does, leaving the germline J gene to fill in the end. The chain carries TRBV18 and TRBJ2-7, with D perhaps matching TRBD1 (5 bases). This CDR3 region has 15 residues. The germline V gene has CDR1 KGHSH and CDR2 LQKENI. Trimming removed 6 bases at V and 2 bases at J, with 17 bases between. This CDR3 reads CASSPDRRVAYEQYF. The CDR3 DNA, read in part, is TGTGCCAGCTCTCCTGACAGACGGGTCGCCTACGAG.

This clone showed up just a few times. The read stops 3 residues short of the end of the CDR3; the missing end is completed from the germline J gene. The chain employs TRBV30 and TRBJ2-5; 7 bases line up with TRBD1. Germline-derived CDR1 and CDR2 are GTSNPN and SVGIG (reference sequence). V gave up 5 bases and J gave up 3 bases; unmatched junction bases: 3. The CDR3 runs 12 residues. Incomplete CDR3 DNA: TGTGCCTGGGCCCAGGGGGAAGAGACC. Translating it yields CAWAQGEET. The complete CDR3 protein is CAWAQGEETQYF.

Only a few counts were recorded for this clone. The DNA ends 3 residues before the CDR3 does, and the rest of the CDR3 is filled in from the germline J gene. The J gene is TRBJ2-3, the V gene TRBV6-1; a possible D gene is TRBD1 (5 bases). Germline lookup yields CDR1 MNHNS and CDR2 SASEGT. This CDR3 has 18 residues. Trimming cost V 0 bases and J 0 bases, with 16 bases left between them. CDR3 sequence: CASSEARWLAGSTDTQYF. The CDR3 bases that were read are TGTGCCAGCAGTGAAGCTCGGTGGTTGGCAGGGAGCACAGATACG.